This T cell receptor beta chain appears in the sequencing data of a study of T cells in Graves' hyperthyroidism and ophthalmopathy. Amplification yielded TCR beta CDR3 regions, with RNA transcripts as the source. When the TCR CDR3 underwent first-round RT-PCR, the HTBI primer set was used. TCRdb re-called the multiplex PCR reads with MiXCR, one entry per CDR3 protein. This table holds roughly 500,000 distinct CDR3 sequences, roughly 24% found once. The CDR3 is made up of 14 amino acids. The germline V and J ends were trimmed by 7 bases and 4 bases, with 19 bases remaining between them. Germline values: CDR1 SQVTM, CDR2 ANQGSEA.

Specimen: blood. The receptor's source is a woman aged 25 to 45 with Graves' ophthalmopathy. This chain uses TRBV29-1 with TRBJ2-5; possible D gene TRBD2, 5 bases. The CDR3 region is CSERRTYEGETQYF. For the CDR3, the DNA is TGCAGCGAAAGGCGGACCTATGAGGGAGAGACCCAGTACTTC.